This TCR beta chain was sequenced in a study of immune characterization of retroperitoneal liposarcoma. CDR3 length equals 14 residues. Trimming stripped 4 bases from V and 3 bases from J, with 11 bases between. Germline values: CDR1 MNHNS, CDR2 SASEGT. TCRdb itself ran the PCR reads through MiXCR, one entry per CDR3 protein. The sample contains about 10,000 distinct CDR3 sequences, about a quarter of which appear only once. The sequenced sample was tumor tissue. The chain carries TRBV6-1 and TRBJ2-3; tentative D call: TRBD1 (6 bases). This sequence originates from a female donor with retroperitoneal liposarcoma. CDR3 loop: CASSVRGRTDTQYF. CDR3 nucleotide sequence: TGTGCCAGCAGTGTCAGGGGAAGGACAGATACGCAGTATTTT.